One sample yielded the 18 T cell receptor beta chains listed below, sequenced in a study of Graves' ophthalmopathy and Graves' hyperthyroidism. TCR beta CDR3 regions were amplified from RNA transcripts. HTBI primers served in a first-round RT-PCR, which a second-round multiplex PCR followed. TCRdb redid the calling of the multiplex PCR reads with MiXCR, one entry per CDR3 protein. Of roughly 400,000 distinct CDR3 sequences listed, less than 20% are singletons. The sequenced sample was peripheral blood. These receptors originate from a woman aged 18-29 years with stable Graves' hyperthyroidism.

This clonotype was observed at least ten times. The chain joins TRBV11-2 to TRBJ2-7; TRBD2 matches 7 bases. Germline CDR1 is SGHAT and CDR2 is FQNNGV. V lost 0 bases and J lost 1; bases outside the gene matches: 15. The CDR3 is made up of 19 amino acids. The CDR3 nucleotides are TGTGCCAGCAGCTTAGATTATGCCGCCCCGGGAGGCCTATCCTACGAGCAGTACTTC. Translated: CASSLDYAAPGGLSYEQYF.

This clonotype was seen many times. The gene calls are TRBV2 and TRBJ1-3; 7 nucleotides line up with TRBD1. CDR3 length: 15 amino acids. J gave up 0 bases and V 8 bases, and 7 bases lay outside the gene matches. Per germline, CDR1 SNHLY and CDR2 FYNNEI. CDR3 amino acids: CASGGTALSGNTIYF. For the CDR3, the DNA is TGTGCCAGCGGAGGGACAGCCCTCTCTGGAAACACCATATATTTT.

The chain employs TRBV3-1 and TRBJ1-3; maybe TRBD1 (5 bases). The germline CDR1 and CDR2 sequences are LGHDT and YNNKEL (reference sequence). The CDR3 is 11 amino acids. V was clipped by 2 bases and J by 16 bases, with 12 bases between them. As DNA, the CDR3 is TGTGCCAGCAGCCAATCGGGACCTTTGTATTTT. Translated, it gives CASSQSGPLYF.

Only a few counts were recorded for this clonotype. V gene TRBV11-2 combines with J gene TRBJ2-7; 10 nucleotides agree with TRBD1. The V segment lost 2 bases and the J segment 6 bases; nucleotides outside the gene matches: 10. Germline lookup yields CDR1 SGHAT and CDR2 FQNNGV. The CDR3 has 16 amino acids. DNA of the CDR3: TGTGCCAGCAGCTTACTTTTAGGGACAGGGGAGGGCGAGCAGTACTTC. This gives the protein CASSLLLGTGEGEQYF.

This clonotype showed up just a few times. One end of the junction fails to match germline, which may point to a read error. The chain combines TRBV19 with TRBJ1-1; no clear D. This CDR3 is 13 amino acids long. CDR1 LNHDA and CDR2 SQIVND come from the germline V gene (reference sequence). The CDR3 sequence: CASQSTTNTEACF. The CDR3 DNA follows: TGTGCCAGTCAATCAACGACGAACACTGAAGCTTGCTTT.

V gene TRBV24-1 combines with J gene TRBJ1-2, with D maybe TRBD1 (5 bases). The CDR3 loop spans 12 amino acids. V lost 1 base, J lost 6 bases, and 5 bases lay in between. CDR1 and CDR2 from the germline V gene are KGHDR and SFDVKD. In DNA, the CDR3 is TGTGCCACCAGTGATTTAGGGGATGGCTACACCTTC. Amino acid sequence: CATSDLGDGYTF.

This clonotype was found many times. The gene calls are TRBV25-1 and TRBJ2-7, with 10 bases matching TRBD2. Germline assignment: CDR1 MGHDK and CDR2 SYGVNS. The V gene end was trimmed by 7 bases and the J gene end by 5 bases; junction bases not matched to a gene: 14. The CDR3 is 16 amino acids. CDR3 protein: CASTLGGGLAIHEQYF. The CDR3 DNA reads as TGTGCCAGCACCTTAGGAGGGGGACTAGCGATCCACGAGCAGTACTTC.

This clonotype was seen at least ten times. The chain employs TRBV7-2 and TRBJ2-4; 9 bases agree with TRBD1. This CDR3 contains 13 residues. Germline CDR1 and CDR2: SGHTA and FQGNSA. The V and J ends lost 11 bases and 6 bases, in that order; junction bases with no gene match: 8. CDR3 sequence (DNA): TGTGCCTCCCAGAACAGGGGGCCAAACATTCAGTACTTC. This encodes CASQNRGPNIQYF.

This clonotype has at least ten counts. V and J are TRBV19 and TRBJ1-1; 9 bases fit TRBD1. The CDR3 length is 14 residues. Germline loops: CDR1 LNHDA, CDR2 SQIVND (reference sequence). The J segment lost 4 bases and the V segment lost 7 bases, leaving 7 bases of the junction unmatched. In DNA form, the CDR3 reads TGTGCCAGTACCAGGACAGGGGAAGGCACTGAAGCTTTCTTT. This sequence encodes CASTRTGEGTEAFF.

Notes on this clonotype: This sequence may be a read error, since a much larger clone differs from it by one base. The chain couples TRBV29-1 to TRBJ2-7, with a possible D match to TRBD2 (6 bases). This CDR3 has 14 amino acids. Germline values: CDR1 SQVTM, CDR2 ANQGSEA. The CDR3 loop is CGVTWGVRSYEQYF. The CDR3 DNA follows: TGCGGCGTTACGTGGGGGGTCCGATCCTACGAGCAGTACTTC.

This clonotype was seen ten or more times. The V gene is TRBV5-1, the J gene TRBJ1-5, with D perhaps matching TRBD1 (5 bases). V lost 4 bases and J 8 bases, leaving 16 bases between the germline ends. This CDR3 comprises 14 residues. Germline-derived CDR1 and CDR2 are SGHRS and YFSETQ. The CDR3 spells CASSPGGPGEPQHF. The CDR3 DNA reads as TGCGCCAGCAGCCCGGGGGGACCGGGCGAGCCCCAGCATTTT.

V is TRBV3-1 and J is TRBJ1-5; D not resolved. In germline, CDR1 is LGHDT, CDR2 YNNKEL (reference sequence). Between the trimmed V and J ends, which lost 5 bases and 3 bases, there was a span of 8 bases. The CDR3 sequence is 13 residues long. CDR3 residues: CASSTHHNQPQHF. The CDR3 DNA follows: TGTGCCAGCAGCACCCACCACAATCAGCCCCAGCATTTT. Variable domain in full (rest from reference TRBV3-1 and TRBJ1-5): DTAVSQTPKYLVTQMGNDKSIKCEQNLGHDTMYWYKQDSKKFLKIMFSYNNKELIINETVPNRFSPKSPDKAHLNLHINSLELGDSAVYFCASSTHHNQPQHFGDGTRLSIL.

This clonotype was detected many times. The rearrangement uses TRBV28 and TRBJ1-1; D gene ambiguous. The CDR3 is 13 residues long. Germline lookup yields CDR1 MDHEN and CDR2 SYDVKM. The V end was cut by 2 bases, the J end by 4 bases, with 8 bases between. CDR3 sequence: CASSLGQVTEAFF. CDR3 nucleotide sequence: TGTGCCAGCAGTTTAGGGCAGGTCACTGAAGCTTTCTTT.

CDR3 protein: CASSYSQGGETQYF. The CDR3 DNA reads TGTGCCAGCAGTTACTCGCAGGGCGGCGAGACCCAGTACTTC. V gene TRBV6-2 or TRBV6-3 combines with J gene TRBJ2-5; D may be TRBD1 (5 bases). V was clipped by 0 bases and J by 5 bases, with 10 bases between them. Germline values: CDR1 MNHEY, CDR2 SVGEGT. The CDR3 sequence is 14 residues long.

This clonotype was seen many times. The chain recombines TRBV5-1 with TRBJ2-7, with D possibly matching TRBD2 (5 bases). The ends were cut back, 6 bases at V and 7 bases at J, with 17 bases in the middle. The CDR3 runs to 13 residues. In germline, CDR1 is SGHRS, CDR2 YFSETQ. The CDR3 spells CASTPAGRREQYF. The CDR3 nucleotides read TGCGCCAGCACCCCGGCGGGCCGTAGGGAGCAGTACTTC.

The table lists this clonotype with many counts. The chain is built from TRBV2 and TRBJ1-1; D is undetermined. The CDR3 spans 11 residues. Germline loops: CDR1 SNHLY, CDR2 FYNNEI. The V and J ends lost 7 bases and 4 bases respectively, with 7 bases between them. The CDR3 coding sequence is TGTGCCAGCATGTTTGTCACTGAAGCTTTCTTT. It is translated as CASMFVTEAFF.

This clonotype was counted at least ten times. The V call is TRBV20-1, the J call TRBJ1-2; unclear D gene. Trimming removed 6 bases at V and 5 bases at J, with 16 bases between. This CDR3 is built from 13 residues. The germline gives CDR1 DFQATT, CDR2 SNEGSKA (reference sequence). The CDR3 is CSAPSGLEYGYTF. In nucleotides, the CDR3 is TGCAGTGCCCCATCGGGGTTAGAGTATGGCTACACCTTC.

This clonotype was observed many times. CDR3: CASGLVRGRQETQYF. For the CDR3, the DNA is TGTGCTAGTGGTTTGGTCAGGGGGCGACAAGAGACCCAGTACTTC. V gene TRBV12-5 combines with J gene TRBJ2-5; 8 bases are a match to TRBD1. The V and J ends lost 0 bases and 2 bases, in that order; junction bases with no gene match: 2. The CDR3 covers 15 residues. The germline V gene encodes CDR1 LGHNT and CDR2 FRNRAP.